This T cell receptor (beta chain) was captured by sequencing in a study of T cell changes during pregnancy in multiple sclerosis. Assay used: immunoSEQ multiplex PCR; TCRdb lists only in-frame clones, some missing. The table shows 50,000 to 70,000 clones, with 75% to 95% occurring only once. The CDR3 contains 17 residues. J lost 0 bases, V lost 6 bases, and 10 bases had no gene match. CDR1 is MRHNA, CDR2 SNTAGT, per germline. The receptor's source is a female donor with multiple sclerosis, enrolled in a pregnancy study. The material was CD8+ T cells from peripheral blood mononuclear cells, obtained before pregnancy. J is TRBJ2-4 and V is TRBV6-4; 8 nucleotides align to TRBD1. CDR3 amino acids: CASRGSGGHLAKNIQYF. The CDR3 DNA sequence: TGTGCCAGCAGAGGATCAGGGGGCCATCTAGCCAAAAACATTCAGTACTTC.